The source of this T cell receptor (beta chain) is a study of radiotherapy plus CTLA-4 blockade in lung cancer. Study-wide results and caveats: Best predicting response, reportedly, were early blood T cell clone dynamics, with interferon-beta. TCR clones of tumor origin grew in blood after radiotherapy plus ipilimumab.

In the case of this clone: Its matching antigen is unknown.

Unmatched junction bases numbered 4, after V lost 0 bases and J lost 12 bases. Germline V gives CDR1 SGHRS, CDR2 YFSETQ. The CDR3 has 13 residues. This table comes from immunoSEQ multiplex PCR, and its TCRdb copy is limited to in-frame clones, with some not included. The table lists roughly 120,000 clones, 65% to 85% of them singletons, with 4.5% to 6.5% in the top ten. The TCR was taken from a human donor with non-small cell lung cancer who had a partial response to radiotherapy plus ipilimumab. The chain is built from TRBV5-1 and TRBJ2-1, with 9 bases aligning to TRBD1. The material sequenced was peripheral blood, taken from a patient treated with radiotherapy plus ipilimumab. The CDR3 bases are TGCGCCAGCAGCTTGGTTCCGGACAGGGGGCAGTTCTTC. Its translation: CASSLVPDRGQFF.